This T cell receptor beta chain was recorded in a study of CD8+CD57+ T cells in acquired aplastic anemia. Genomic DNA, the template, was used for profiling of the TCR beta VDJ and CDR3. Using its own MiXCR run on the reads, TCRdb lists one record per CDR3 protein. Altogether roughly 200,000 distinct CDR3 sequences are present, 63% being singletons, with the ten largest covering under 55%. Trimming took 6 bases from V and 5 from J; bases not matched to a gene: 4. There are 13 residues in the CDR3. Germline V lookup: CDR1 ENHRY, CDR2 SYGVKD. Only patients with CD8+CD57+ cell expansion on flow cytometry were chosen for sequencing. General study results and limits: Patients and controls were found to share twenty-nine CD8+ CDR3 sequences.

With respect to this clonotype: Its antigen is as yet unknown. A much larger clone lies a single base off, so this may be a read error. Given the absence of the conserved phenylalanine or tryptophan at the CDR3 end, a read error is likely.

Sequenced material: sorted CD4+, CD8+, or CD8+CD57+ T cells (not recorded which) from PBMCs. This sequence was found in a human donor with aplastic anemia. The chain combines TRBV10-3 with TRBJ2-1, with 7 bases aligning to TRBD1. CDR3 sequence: CAIRTGTDNEQFL. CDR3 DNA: TGTGCCATCAGAACCGGGACAGACAATGAGCAGTTCCTC.